The 5 T cell receptor beta chains below were found in one sample sequenced in a study of blood T cell repertoires in COVID-19. Profiled with immunoSEQ multiplex PCR; TCRdb holds only in-frame clones, not every one. The repertoire holds about 250,000 clones, with 85% as singletons. The sample comprised PBMCs or T cells enriched from blood (not recorded which). The receptors were gathered from a woman aged 45 to 65 who had been exposed to COVID-19.

The CDR3 nucleotides read TGTGCCAGCAGCTTGGACTACTCTGGAAACACCATATATTTT. Protein sequence: CASSLDYSGNTIYF. The chain is built from TRBV7-8 and TRBJ1-3; no firm D call. CDR3 length equals 14 residues. Trimming pared 3 bases from V and 0 bases from J, leaving 6 bases between. Germline V gene sequence: CDR1 SGHVS, CDR2 FQNEAQ. Full variable domain (remainder filled in from reference TRBV7-8 and TRBJ1-3): GAGVSQSPRYKVAKRGQDVALRCDPISGHVSLFWYQQALGQGPEFLTYFQNEAQLDKSGLPSDRFFAERPEGSVSTLKIQRTQQEDSAVYLCASSLDYSGNTIYFGEGSWLTVV.

The genes are TRBV6-5 and TRBJ2-7; 7 bases align to TRBD1. V lost 10 bases to trimming and J lost 4 bases; unmatched junction nucleotides: 7. Germline values: CDR1 MNHEY, CDR2 SVGAGI. The CDR3 is 12 amino acids. The CDR3 DNA is TGTGCCAAGCCGGGACAGCTTTACGAGCAGTACTTC. Its translation is CAKPGQLYEQYF.

This chain uses TRBV28 with TRBJ1-1; D gene uncertain. Trimming took 3 bases from V and 2 from J, leaving 7 bases between them. Germline CDR1 reads MDHEN; CDR2 reads SYDVKM. This CDR3 region has 13 residues. CDR3 sequence reads: CASSFGFNTEAFF. The CDR3, as DNA: TGTGCCAGCAGTTTCGGGTTCAACACTGAAGCTTTCTTT.

The chain couples TRBV10-1 to TRBJ1-1, with D unclear. CDR3 length: 13 residues. Between the trimmed V and J ends, which lost 0 bases and 5 bases, there was a span of 7 bases. CDR1 and CDR2 (germline): WNHNN, SYGVQD (reference sequence). CDR3 sequence reads: CASSESRSTEAFF. The CDR3, as DNA: TGCGCCAGCAGTGAGTCGAGAAGTACTGAAGCTTTCTTT.

The chain couples TRBV12-3 or TRBV12-4 to TRBJ1-3; possible D gene TRBD1, 6 bases. The germline V and J ends were trimmed by 11 bases and 0 bases, with 11 bases remaining between them. The CDR3 is made up of 13 amino acids. CDR3 region: CALRDNSGNTIYF. As DNA, the CDR3 is TGTGCCTTACGGGACAACTCTGGAAACACCATATATTTT.